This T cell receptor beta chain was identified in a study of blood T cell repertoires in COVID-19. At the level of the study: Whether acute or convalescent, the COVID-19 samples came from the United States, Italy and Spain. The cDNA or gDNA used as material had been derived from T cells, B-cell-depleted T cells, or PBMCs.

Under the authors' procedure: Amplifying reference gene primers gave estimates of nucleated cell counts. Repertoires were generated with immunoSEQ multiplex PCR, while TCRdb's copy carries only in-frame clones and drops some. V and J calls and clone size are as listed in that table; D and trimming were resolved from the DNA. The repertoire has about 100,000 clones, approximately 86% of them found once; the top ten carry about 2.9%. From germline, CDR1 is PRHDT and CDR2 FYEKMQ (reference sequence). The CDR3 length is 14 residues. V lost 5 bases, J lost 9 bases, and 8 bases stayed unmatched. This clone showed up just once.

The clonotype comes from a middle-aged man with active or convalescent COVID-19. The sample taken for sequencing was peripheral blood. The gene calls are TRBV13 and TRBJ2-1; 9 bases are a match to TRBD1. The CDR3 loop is CASSQGQGSFEQFF. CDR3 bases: TGTGCCAGCAGCCAAGGACAGGGGAGTTTTGAGCAGTTCTTC.